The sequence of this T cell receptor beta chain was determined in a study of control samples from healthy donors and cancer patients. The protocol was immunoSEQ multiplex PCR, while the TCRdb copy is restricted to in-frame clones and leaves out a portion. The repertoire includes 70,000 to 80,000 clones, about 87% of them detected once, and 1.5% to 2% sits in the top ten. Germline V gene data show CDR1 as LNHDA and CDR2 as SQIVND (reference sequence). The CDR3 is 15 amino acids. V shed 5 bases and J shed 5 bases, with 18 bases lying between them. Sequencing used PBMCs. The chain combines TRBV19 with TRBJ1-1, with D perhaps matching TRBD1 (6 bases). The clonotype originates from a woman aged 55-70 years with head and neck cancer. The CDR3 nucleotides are TGTGCCAGTAGTCCTCGGGACATCCGAGATACTGAAGCTTTCTTT. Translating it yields CASSPRDIRDTEAFF.